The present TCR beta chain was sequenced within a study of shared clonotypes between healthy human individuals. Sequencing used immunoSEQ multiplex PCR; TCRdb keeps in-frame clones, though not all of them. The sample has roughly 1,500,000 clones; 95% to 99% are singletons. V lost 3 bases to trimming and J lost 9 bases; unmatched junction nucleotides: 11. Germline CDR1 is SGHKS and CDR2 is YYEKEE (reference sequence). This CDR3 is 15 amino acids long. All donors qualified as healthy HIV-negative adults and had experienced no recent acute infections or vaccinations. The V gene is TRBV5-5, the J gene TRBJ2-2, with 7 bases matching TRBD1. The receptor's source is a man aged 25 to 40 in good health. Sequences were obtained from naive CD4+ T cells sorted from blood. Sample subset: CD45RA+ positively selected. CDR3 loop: CASSSMTGFSWELFF. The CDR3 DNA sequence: TGTGCCAGCAGCTCTATGACAGGGTTTAGCTGGGAGCTGTTTTTT.